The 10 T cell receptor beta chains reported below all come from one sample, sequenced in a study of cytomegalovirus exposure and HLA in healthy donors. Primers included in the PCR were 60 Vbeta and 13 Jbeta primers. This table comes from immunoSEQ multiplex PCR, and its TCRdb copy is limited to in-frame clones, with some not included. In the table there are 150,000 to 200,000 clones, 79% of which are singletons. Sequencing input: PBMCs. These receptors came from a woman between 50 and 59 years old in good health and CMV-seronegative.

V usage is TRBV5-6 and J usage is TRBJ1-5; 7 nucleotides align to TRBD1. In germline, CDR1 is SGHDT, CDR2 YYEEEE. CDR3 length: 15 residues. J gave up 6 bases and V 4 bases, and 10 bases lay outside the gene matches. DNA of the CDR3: TGTGCCAGCAGCCTCCGGCAGGGGGGCCCTCAGCCCCAGCATTTT. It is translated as CASSLRQGGPQPQHF.

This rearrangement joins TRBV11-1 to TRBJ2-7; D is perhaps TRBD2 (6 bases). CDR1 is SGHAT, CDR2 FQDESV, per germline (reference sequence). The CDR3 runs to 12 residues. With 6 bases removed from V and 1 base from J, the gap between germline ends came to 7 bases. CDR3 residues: CASRDYSYEQYF. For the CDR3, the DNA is TGTGCCAGCAGGGACTATTCCTACGAGCAGTACTTC.

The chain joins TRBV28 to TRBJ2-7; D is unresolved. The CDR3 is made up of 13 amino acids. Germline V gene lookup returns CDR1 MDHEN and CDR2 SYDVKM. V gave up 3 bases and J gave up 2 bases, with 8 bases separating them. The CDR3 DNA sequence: TGTGCCAGCAGTTTTTACAGAGCCTACGAGCAGTACTTC. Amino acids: CASSFYRAYEQYF.

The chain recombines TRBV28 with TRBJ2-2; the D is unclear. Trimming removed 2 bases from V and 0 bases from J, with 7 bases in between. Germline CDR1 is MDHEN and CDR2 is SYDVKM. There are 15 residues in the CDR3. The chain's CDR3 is CASSLLPANTGELFF. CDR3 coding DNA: TGTGCCAGCAGTTTACTCCCAGCGAACACCGGGGAGCTGTTTTTT.

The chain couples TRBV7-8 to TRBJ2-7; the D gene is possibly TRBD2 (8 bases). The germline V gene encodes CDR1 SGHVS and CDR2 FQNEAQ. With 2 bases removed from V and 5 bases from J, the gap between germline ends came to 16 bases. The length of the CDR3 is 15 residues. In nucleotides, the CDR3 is TGTGCCAGCAGCTTAAGGGGGCTAGCGGGCCACGAGCAGTACTTC. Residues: CASSLRGLAGHEQYF. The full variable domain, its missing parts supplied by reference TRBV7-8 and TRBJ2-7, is GAGVSQSPRYKVAKRGQDVALRCDPISGHVSLFWYQQALGQGPEFLTYFQNEAQLDKSGLPSDRFFAERPEGSVSTLKIQRTQQEDSAVYLCASSLRGLAGHEQYFGPGTRLTVT.

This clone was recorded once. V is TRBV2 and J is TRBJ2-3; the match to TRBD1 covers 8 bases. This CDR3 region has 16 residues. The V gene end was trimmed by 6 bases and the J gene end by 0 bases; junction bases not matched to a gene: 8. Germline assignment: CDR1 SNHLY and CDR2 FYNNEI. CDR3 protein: CASRLWDRTSTDTQYF. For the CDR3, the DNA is TGTGCCAGCAGACTATGGGACAGGACTAGCACAGATACGCAGTATTTT.

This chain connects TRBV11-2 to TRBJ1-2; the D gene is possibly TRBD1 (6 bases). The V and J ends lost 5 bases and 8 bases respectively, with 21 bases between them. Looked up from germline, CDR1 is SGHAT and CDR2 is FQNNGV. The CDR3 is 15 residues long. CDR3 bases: TGTGCCAGCAGCATTCTCGGACAGTCTGCATTGGGCTACACCTTC. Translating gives CASSILGQSALGYTF.

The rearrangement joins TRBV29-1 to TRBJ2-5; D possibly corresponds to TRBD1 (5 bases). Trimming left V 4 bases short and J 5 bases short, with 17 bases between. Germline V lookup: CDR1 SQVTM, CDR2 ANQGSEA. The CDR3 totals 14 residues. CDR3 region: CSVAGRRTRETQYF. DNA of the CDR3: TGCAGCGTTGCAGGGCGGAGAACGAGGGAGACCCAGTACTTC. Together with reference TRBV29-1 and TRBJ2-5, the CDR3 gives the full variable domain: SAVISQKPSRDICQRGTSLTIQCQVDSQVTMMFWYRQQPGQSLTLIATANQGSEATYESGFVIDKFPISRPNLTFSTLTVSNMSPEDSSIYLCSVAGRRTRETQYFGPGTRLLVL.

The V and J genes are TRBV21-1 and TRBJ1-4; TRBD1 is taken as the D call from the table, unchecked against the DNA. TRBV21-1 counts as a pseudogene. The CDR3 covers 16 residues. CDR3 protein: CASSKVGEQGNEKLFF. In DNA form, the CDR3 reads TGTGCCAGCAGCAAAGTGGGGGAACAGGGGAATGAAAAACTGTTTTTT.

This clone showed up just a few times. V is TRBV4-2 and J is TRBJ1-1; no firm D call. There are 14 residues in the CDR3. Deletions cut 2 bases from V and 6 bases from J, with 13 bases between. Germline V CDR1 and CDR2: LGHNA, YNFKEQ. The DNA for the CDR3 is TGTGCCAGCAGCCAACACGAACAGAGACCTGAAGCTTTCTTT. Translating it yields CASSQHEQRPEAFF.